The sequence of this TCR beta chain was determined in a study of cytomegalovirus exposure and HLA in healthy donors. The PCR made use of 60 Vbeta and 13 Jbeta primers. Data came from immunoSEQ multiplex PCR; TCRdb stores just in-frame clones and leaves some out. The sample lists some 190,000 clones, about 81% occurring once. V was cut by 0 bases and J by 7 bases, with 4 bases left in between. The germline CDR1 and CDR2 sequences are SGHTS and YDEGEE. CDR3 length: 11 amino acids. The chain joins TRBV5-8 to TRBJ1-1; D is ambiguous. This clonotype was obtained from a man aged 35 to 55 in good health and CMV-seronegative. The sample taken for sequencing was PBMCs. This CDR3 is CASSLVSEAFF. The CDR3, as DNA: TGTGCCAGCAGCTTGGTTAGTGAAGCTTTCTTT.